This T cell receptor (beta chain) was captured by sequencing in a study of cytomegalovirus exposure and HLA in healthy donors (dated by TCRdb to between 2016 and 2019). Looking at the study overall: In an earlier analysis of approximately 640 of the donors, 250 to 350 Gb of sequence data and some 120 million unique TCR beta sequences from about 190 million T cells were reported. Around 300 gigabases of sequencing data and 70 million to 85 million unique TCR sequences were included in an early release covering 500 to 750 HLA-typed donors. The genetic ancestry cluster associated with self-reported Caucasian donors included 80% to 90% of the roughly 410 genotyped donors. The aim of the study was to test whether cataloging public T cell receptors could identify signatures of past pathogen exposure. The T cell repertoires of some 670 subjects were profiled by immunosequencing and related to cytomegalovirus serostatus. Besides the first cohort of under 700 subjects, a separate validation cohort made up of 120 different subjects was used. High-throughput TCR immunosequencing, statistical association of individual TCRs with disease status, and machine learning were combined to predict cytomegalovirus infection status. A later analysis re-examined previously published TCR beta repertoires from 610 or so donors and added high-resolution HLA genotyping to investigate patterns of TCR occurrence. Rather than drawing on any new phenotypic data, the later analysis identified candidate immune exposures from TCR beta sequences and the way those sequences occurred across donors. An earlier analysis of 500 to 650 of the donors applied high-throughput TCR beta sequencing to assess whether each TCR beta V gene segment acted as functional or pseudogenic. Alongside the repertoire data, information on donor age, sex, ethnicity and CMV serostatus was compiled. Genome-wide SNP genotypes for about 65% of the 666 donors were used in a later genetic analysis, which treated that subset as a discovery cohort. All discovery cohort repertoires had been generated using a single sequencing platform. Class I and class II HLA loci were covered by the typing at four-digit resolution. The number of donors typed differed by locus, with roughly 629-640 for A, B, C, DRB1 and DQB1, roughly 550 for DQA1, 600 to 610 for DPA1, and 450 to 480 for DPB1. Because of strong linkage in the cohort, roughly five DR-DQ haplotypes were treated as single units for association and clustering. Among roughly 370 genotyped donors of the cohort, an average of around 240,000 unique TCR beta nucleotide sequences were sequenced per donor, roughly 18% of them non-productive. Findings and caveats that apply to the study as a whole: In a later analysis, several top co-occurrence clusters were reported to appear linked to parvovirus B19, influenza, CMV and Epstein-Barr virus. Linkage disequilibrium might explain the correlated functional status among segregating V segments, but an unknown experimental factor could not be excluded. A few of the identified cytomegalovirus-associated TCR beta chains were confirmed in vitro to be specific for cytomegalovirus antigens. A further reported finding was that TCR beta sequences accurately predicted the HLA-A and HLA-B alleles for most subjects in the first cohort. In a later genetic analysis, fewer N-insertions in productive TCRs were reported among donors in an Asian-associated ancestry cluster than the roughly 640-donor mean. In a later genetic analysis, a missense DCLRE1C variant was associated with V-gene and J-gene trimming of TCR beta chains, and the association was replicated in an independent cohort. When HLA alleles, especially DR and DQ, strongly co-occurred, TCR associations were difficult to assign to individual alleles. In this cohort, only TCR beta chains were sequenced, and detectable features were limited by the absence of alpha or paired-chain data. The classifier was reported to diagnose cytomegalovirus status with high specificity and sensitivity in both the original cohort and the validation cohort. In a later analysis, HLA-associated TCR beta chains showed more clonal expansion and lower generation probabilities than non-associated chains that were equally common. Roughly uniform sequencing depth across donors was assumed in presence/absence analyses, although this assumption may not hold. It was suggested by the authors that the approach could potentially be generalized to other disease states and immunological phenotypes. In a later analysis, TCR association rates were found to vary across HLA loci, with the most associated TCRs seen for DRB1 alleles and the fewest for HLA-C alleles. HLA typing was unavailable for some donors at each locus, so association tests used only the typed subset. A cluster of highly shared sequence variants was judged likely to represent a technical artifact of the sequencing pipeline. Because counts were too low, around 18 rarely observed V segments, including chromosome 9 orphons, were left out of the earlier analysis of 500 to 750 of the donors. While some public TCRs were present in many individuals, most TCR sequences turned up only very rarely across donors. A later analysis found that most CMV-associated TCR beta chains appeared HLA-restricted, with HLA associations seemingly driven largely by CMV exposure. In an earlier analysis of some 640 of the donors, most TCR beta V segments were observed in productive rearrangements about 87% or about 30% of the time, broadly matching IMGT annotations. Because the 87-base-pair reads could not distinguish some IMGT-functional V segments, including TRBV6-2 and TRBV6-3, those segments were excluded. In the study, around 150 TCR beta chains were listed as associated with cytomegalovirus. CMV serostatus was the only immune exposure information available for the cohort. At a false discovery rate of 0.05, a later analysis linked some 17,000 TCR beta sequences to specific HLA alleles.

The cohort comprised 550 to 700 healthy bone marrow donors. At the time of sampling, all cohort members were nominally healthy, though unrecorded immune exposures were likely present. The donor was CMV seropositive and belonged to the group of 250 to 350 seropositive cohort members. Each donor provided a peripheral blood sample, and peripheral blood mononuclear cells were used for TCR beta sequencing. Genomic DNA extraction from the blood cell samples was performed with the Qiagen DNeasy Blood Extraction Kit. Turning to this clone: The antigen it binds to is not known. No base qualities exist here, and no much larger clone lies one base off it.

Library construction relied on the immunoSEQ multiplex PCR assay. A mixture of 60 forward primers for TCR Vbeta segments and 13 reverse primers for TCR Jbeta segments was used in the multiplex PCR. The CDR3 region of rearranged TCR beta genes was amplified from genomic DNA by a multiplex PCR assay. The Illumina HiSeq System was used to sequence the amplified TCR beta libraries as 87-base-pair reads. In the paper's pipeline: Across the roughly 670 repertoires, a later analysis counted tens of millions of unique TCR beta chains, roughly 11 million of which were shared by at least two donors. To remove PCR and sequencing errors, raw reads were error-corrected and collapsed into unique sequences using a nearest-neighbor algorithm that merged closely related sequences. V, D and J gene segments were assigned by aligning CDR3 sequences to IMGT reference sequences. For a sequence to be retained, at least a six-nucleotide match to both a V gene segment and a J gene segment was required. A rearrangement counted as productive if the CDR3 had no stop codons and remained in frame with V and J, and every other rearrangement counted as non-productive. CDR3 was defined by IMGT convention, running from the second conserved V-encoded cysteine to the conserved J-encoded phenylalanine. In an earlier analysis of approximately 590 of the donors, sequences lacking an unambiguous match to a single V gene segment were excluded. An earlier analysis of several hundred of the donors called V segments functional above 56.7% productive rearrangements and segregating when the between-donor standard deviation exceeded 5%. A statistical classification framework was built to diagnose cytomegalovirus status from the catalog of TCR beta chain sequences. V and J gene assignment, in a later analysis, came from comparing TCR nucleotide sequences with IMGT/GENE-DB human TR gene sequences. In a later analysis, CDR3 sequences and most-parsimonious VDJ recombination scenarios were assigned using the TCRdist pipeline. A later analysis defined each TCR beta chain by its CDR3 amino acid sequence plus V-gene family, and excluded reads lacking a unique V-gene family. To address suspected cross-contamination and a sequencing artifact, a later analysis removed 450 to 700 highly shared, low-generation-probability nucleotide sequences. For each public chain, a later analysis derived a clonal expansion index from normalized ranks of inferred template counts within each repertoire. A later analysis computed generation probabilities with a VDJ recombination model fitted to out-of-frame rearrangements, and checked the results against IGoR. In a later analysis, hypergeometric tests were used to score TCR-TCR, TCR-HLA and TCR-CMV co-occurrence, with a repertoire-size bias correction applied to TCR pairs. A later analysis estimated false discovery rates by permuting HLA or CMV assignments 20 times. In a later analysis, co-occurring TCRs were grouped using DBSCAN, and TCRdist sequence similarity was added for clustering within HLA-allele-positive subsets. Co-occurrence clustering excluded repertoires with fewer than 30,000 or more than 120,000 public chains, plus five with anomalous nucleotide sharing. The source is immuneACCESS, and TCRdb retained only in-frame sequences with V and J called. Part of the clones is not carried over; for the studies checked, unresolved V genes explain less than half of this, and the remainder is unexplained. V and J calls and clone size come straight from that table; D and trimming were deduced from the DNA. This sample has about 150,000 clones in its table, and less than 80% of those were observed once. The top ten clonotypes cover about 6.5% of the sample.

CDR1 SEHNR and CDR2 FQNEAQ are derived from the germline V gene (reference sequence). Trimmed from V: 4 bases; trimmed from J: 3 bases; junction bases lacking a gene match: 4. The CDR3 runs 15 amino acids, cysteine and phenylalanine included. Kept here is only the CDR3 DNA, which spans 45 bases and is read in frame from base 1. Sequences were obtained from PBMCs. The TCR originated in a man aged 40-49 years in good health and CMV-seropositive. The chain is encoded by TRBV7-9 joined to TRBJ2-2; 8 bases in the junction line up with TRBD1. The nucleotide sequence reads TGTGCCAGCAGCTGGGGGACAGGTCACACCGGGGAGCTGTTTTTT. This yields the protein CASSWGTGHTGELFF.